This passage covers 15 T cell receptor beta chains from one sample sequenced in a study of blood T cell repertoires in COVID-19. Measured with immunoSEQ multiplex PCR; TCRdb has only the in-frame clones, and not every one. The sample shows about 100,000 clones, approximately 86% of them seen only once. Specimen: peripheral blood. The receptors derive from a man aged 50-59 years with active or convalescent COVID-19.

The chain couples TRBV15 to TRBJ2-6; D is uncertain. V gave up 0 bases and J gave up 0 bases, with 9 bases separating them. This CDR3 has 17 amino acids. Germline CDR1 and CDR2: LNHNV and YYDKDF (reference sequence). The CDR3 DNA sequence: TGTGCCACCAGCAGAGATCGCCCCAGCTCTGGGGCCAACGTCCTGACTTTC. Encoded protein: CATSRDRPSSGANVLTF.

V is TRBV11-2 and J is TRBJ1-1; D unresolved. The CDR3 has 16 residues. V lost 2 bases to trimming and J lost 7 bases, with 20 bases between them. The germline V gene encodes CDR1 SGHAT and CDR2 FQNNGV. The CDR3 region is CASSLPRGLTYGEAFF. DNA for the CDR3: TGTGCCAGCAGCTTACCTCGCGGGCTAACTTACGGTGAAGCTTTCTTT.

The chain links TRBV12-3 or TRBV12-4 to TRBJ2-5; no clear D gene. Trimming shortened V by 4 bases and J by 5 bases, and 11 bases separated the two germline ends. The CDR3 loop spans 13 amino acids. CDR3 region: CASSSQSLETQYF. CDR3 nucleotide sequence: TGTGCCAGCAGTTCACAGTCACTTGAGACCCAGTACTTC.

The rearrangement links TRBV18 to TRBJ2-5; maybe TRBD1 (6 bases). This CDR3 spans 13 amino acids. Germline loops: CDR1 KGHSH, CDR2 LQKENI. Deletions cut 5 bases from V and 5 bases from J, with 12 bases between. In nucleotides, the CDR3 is TGTGCCAGCTCAAACACAGGGATGGAGACCCAGTACTTC. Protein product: CASSNTGMETQYF.

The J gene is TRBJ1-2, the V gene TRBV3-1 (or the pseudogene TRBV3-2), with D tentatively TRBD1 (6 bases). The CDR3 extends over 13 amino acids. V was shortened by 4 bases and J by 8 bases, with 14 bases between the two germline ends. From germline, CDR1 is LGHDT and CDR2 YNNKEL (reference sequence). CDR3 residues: CASSPQGTTGYTF. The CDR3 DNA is TGTGCCAGCAGCCCACAGGGAACGACGGGCTACACCTTC.

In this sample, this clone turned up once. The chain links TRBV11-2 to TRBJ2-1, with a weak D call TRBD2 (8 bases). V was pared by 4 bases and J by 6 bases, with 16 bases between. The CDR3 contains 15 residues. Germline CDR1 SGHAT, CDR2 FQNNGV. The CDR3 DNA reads TGTGCCAGCAGCTCGGGAGGGGGCCACTTCAATGAGCAGTTCTTC. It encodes CASSSGGGHFNEQFF.

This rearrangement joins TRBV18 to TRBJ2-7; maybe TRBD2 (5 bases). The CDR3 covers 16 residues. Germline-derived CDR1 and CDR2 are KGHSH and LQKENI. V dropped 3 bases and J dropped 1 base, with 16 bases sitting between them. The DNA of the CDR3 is TGTGCCAGCTCACCGATCCGAGGACTGGGATCCTACGAGCAGTACTTC. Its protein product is CASSPIRGLGSYEQYF.

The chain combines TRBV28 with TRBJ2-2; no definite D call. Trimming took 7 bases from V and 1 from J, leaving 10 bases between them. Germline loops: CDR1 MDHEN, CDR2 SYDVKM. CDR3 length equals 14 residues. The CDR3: CASNGPGNTGELFF. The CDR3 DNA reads TGTGCCAGCAACGGCCCGGGGAACACCGGGGAGCTGTTTTTT.

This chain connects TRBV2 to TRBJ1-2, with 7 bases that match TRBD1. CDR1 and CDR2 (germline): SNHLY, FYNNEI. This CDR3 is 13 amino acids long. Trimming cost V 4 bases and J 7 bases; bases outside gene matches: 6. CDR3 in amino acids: CASSVQGVVGYTF. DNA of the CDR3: TGTGCCAGCAGTGTCCAGGGGGTGGTTGGCTACACCTTC.

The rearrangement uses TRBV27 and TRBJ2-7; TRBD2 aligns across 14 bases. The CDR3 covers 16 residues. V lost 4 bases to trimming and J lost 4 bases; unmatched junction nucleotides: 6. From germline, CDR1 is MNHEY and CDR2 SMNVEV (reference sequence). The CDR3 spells CASSSGRTSGRYEQYF. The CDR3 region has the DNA TGTGCCAGCAGTTCAGGGAGGACTAGCGGGAGGTACGAGCAGTACTTC.

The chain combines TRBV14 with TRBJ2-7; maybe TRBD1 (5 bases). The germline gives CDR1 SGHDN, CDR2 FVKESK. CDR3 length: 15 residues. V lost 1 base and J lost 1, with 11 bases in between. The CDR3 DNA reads TGTGCCAGCAGCCAAGGGGGCAGGAGATCCTACGAGCAGTACTTC. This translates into CASSQGGRRSYEQYF.

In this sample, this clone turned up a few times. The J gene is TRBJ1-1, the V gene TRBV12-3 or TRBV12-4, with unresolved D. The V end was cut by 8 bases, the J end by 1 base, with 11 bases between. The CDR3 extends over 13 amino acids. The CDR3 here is CASYFQENTEAFF. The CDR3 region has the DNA TGTGCCAGCTACTTTCAGGAGAACACTGAAGCTTTCTTT.

This chain's CDR3 is CASSLGQFNQPQHF. The CDR3 coding sequence is TGCGCCAGCAGCTTGGGACAGTTCAATCAGCCCCAGCATTTT. The chain combines TRBV5-1 with TRBJ1-5; the D gene is possibly TRBD1 (5 bases). CDR1 is SGHRS, CDR2 YFSETQ, per germline. Trimming removed 0 bases at V and 3 bases at J, with 7 bases between. This CDR3 comprises 14 residues.

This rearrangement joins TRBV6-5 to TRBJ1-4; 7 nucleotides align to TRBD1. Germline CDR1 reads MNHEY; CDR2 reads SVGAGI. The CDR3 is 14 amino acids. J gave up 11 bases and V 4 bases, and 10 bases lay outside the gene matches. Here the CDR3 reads CASSSSLQGRKLFF. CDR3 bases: TGTGCCAGCAGTTCCTCCCTACAGGGGAGGAAACTGTTTTTT.

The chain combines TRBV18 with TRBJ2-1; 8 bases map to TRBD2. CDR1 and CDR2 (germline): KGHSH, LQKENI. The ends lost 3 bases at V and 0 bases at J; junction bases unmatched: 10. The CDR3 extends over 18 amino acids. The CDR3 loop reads CASSPKRGSGSSYNEQFF. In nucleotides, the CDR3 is TGTGCCAGCTCACCGAAGCGGGGAAGCGGGAGCTCCTACAATGAGCAGTTCTTC.